Listed here are 10 T cell receptor beta chains from one sample, sequenced in a study of beta chain features in type 1 diabetes. Expressed TCRB transcripts were sequenced because the entire RNA isolate underwent reverse transcription. Profiling relied on immunoSEQ multiplex PCR, and the TCRdb table lists in-frame clones only, not all of them. The sample contains some 360,000 clones, over 8.5% of which appear only once. The antigens these receptors bind are not known. Overall study results and limits: People with Type 1 diabetes carried modestly yet significantly shorter TCRB CDR3s in all four CD4+ subsets.

Sequenced input: central memory CD4+ T cells from blood. These receptors were obtained from a man aged 25-45 years with type 1 diabetes.

This clone was counted only a few times. The J gene is TRBJ1-4, the V gene TRBV2; a weak D match, TRBD1 (5 bases). The CDR3 contains 13 residues. V lost 8 bases and J 5 bases, leaving 12 bases between the germline ends. Germline V gene data show CDR1 as SNHLY and CDR2 as FYNNEI. As DNA, the CDR3 is TGTGCCAGCCGAGGGACGCCGAATGAAAAACTGTTTTTT. This codes for CASRGTPNEKLFF.

This clone turned up a few times. The rearrangement joins TRBV7-6 to TRBJ2-2; 7 positions agree with TRBD1. The CDR3 contains 15 residues. The V gene's germline CDR1 is SGHVS and CDR2 FNYEAQ. The trim removed 4 bases at V and 7 bases at J, leaving 9 bases unmatched. CDR3 region: CASSSRQGSVGELFF. In DNA, the CDR3 is TGTGCCAGCAGCTCCCGACAGGGCTCGGTCGGGGAGCTGTTTTTT.

This clone was detected a few times. This chain links TRBV7-2 with TRBJ1-1; D is unclear. The V gene lost 5 bases and the J gene lost 7 bases, with 8 bases spanning the gap. The CDR3 is made up of 11 amino acids. Looked up from germline, CDR1 is SGHTA and CDR2 is FQGNSA. DNA of the CDR3: TGTGCCAGCAGCCAGTGGGGTGAAGCTTTCTTT. Translating gives CASSQWGEAFF.

The chain recombines TRBV6-6 with TRBJ2-7; D is undetermined. This CDR3 contains 11 residues. Germline lookup yields CDR1 MNHNY and CDR2 SVGAGI (reference sequence). CDR3 DNA sequence: TGTGCACCTCCGTGCTCCTACGAGCAGTACTTC. Protein sequence: CAPPCSYEQYF.

The chain joins TRBV6-5 to TRBJ1-2; 8 nucleotides line up with TRBD1. The CDR3 extends over 14 amino acids. J was trimmed by 8 bases and V by 9 bases; bases with no gene match: 14. The germline V gene has CDR1 MNHEY and CDR2 SVGAGI. CDR3 amino acids: CASMGDRPSGGYTF. CDR3 DNA: TGTGCCAGTATGGGGGACAGGCCGAGCGGGGGCTACACCTTC.

This clone was recorded a few times. The chain is built from TRBV7-2 and TRBJ1-4; 8 nucleotides match TRBD1. Germline loops: CDR1 SGHTA, CDR2 FQGNSA. V shed 4 bases and J 3 bases; nucleotides not matched to a gene: 13. This CDR3 has 18 residues. The CDR3 DNA sequence: TGTGCCAGCAGCTCCGAGGGCAGGGGGCGAATTTCTAATGAAAAACTGTTTTTT. This codes for CASSSEGRGRISNEKLFF.

This clone appeared a few times. J is TRBJ2-7 and V is TRBV6-5; 13 bases are shared with TRBD2. The CDR3 is made up of 15 amino acids. The ends lost 0 bases at V and 6 bases at J; junction bases unmatched: 2. CDR1 is MNHEY and CDR2 is SVGAGI in the germline V gene. The CDR3 loop reads CASSYSWTSGSEQYF. The CDR3 DNA reads as TGTGCCAGCAGTTACTCATGGACTAGCGGGAGCGAGCAGTACTTC.

CDR3 in DNA: TGTGCCAGCAGTCCGGACAGGGGGCAAAACGAGCAGTACTTC. Protein product: CASSPDRGQNEQYF. J is TRBJ2-7 and V is TRBV28, with 11 positions matching TRBD1. There are 14 residues in the CDR3. V shed 5 bases and J 5 bases; nucleotides not matched to a gene: 5. The V gene's germline CDR1 is MDHEN and CDR2 SYDVKM.

The chain carries TRBV4-1 and TRBJ2-5, with D unclear. Trimming stripped 1 base from V and 2 bases from J, with 11 bases between. This CDR3 contains 15 residues. Germline CDR1 is MGHRA and CDR2 is YSYEKL. The CDR3 nucleotides are TGCGCCAGCAGCCAAGGGTGGGCAGCTCAAGAGACCCAGTACTTC. Protein: CASSQGWAAQETQYF.

The chain combines TRBV1 with TRBJ1-2. TRBV1 is labeled a pseudogene. The length of the CDR3 is 16 residues. The CDR3 DNA follows: TGCACCAGCAGCCAGGAAGGCGGGTTGTGGGACTATGGCTACACCTTC. It codes for CTSSQEGGLWDYGYTF.